This T cell receptor (beta chain) came from a study of spatial heterogeneity in lung cancer. Time point defined: blood at routine non-recurrence follow-up after resection. From the 5' RACE reads, TCRdb called clonotypes with MiXCR, one entry per CDR3 protein. The table includes roughly 110,000 distinct CDR3 sequences, 10% to 14% detected once. This specimen consisted of PBMCs, obtained at follow-up. The sequence derives from a female donor with early-stage non-small cell lung cancer.

The CDR3 protein is CASSQGTASPLHF. The CDR3 nucleotides are TGCGCCAGCAGCCAGGGGACAGCTTCACCCCTCCACTTT. J is TRBJ1-6 and V is TRBV4-1; 7 nucleotides align to TRBD1. There are 13 residues in the CDR3. V was clipped by 3 bases and J by 9 bases; unmatched bases: 2. The V gene's germline CDR1 is MGHRA and CDR2 YSYEKL.